What follows are 31 T cell receptor beta chains derived from one specimen sequenced in a study of vaccination and CD4 T cells after COVID-19 (dated by TCRdb to about 2022). The treatment or condition tag for this specimen amounts to: approximately 11-day PBMC culture with coronavirus spike peptide pools or control peptides (ViraFEST assay). Library generation was performed with PCR. Sequencing was carried out with an Illumina iSeq 100. TCR sequencing of DNA from cultured CD4+ T cells used the Oncomine TCR Beta short-read assay at the Johns Hopkins FTIC core. Through fastp at Q25 and MiXCR, TCRdb rebuilt clones from the public reads, retaining in-frame beta chains. Every distinct CDR3 protein forms one entry, paired with its most common genes and DNA. Across this sample there are 10,000 to 15,000 distinct CDR3 sequences, with 45% to 60% seen only once. The top ten hold 20% to 25% of the sample. Antigens for these TCRs are unknown.

The sample comprised CD4+ T cells from blood, cultured in vitro. The receptors were gathered from a human donor who had recovered from COVID-19.

This clonotype occurred a few times. V gene TRBV6-1 combines with J gene TRBJ2-7; the D call may be TRBD1 or TRBD2 (6 bases each). CDR3 length: 15 residues. Germline V gives CDR1 MNHNS, CDR2 SASEGT. V gave up 5 bases and J gave up 2 bases, with 16 bases separating them. The CDR3 reads CASSPSGARTYEQYF. The CDR3 coding sequence is TGTGCCAGCAGTCCCTCGGGGGCGCGCACCTACGAGCAGTACTTC.

This sequence joins TRBV7-2 and TRBJ1-2, with a weak D call TRBD1 (6 bases). V was clipped by 0 bases and J by 7 bases, with 12 bases between them. In germline, CDR1 is SGHTA, CDR2 FQGNSA. This CDR3 contains 14 residues. The CDR3 nucleotides are TGTGCCAGCAGCTTAGCGGAGGGGGAGGGTGGCTACACCTTC. It codes for CASSLAEGEGGYTF.

The V and J genes are TRBV11-3 and TRBJ1-5, with D unclear. CDR3 length equals 13 residues. Germline V gives CDR1 SGHNT, CDR2 YENEEA. The ends were cut back, 3 bases at V and 7 bases at J, with 10 bases in the middle. The CDR3 protein is CASSFGEEQPQHF. The DNA of the CDR3 is TGTGCCAGCAGCTTCGGGGAGGAGCAGCCCCAGCATTTT.

This clonotype was counted only a few times. The CDR3 loop reads CATSREGWETQYF. The CDR3 nucleotides read TGTGCCACCAGCAGAGAAGGGTGGGAGACCCAGTACTTC. The chain employs TRBV15 and TRBJ2-5; D unresolved. Germline V lookup: CDR1 LNHNV, CDR2 YYDKDF (reference sequence). CDR3 length: 13 residues. V lost 0 bases to trimming and J lost 5 bases, with 7 bases between them. Together with reference TRBV15 and TRBJ2-5, the CDR3 gives the full variable domain: DAMVIQNPRYQVTQFGKPVTLSCSQTLNHNVMYWYQQKSSQAPKLLFHYYDKDFNNEADTPDNFQSRRPNTSFCFLDIRSPGLGDTAMYLCATSREGWETQYFGPGTRLLVL.

This clonotype appeared a few times. The chain joins TRBV10-3 to TRBJ2-3; no firm D call. The germline V gene has CDR1 ENHRY and CDR2 SYGVKD. This CDR3 spans 14 amino acids. Trimming pared 8 bases from V and 0 bases from J, leaving 12 bases between. This CDR3 is CAIRFGTSTDTQYF. CDR3 DNA: TGTGCCATCCGCTTCGGAACTAGCACAGATACGCAGTATTTT.

The V and J genes are TRBV6-2 or TRBV6-3 and TRBJ2-3; D uncertain. The CDR3 covers 16 residues. With 2 bases removed from V and 2 bases from J, the gap between germline ends came to 14 bases. Germline V lookup: CDR1 MNHEY, CDR2 SVGEGT. Here the CDR3 DNA reads TGTGCCAGCAGTTACCCACCCCAGGCCCCCACAGATACGCAGTATTTT. Translating gives CASSYPPQAPTDTQYF.

This clonotype was detected only a few times. The rearrangement uses TRBV19 and TRBJ2-1; 10 nucleotides line up with TRBD2. Germline assignment: CDR1 LNHDA and CDR2 SQIVND (reference sequence). The CDR3 consists of 16 residues. The trim removed 3 bases at V and 5 bases at J, leaving 7 bases unmatched. CDR3 loop: CASSIRASGSDNEQFF. In nucleotides, the CDR3 is TGTGCCAGTAGTATCCGAGCTAGCGGGAGCGACAATGAGCAGTTCTTC.

Remarks on this clonotype: Being one base from a much bigger clone, this may be a read error. The rearrangement joins TRBV18 to TRBJ2-4; 7 bases map to TRBD1. The CDR3 contains 15 residues. Germline CDR1 and CDR2: KGHSH and LQKENI. The CDR3 DNA is TGTGTCAGCTCACCACTGGGACAGACGAAAAACATTCAGTACTTC. It specifies CVSSPLGQTKNIQYF.

The chain has TRBV7-2 and TRBJ2-1; 7 bases line up with TRBD1. Germline CDR1 and CDR2: SGHTA and FQGNSA. The CDR3 length is 15 residues. Trimming took 5 bases from V and 2 from J; bases not matched to a gene: 6. In DNA, the CDR3 is TGTGCCAGCAGCCAAACAGGGGCTGCCTACAATGAGCAGTTCTTC. Translating gives CASSQTGAAYNEQFF.

This clonotype was detected only a few times. V and J are TRBV7-9 and TRBJ2-3; D uncertain. Trimming removed 5 bases from V and 1 base from J, with 16 bases in between. Germline values: CDR1 SEHNR, CDR2 FQNEAQ (reference sequence). This CDR3 contains 16 residues. The CDR3 region is CASSTHSWKGTDTQYF. The CDR3 DNA is TGTGCCAGCAGCACACACAGTTGGAAGGGCACAGATACGCAGTATTTT.

V is TRBV11-2 and J is TRBJ1-1, with 11 bases lining up with TRBD1. Germline V CDR1 and CDR2: SGHAT, FQNNGV. Unmatched junction bases numbered 8, after V lost 1 base and J lost 10 bases. The CDR3 is 15 amino acids. Here the CDR3 reads CASSLGGTGGSGAFF. Here the CDR3 DNA reads TGTGCCAGCAGCTTAGGTGGGACAGGGGGATCGGGAGCTTTCTTT.

V is TRBV6-1 and J is TRBJ2-7; 9 nucleotides match TRBD1. The CDR3 covers 13 residues. Trimming at V came to 8 bases and at J to 4 bases, leaving 6 bases not matched to a gene. Germline-derived CDR1 and CDR2 are MNHNS and SASEGT. CDR3 sequence (DNA): TGTGCCAGCGGACGGGGACAGGGATACGAGCAGTACTTC. It specifies CASGRGQGYEQYF.

The rearrangement joins TRBV7-8 to TRBJ1-3; TRBD1 might be the D (5 bases). V lost 3 bases, J lost 1 base, and 10 bases lay in between. This CDR3 spans 15 amino acids. The germline gives CDR1 SGHVS, CDR2 FQNEAQ. The CDR3 spells CASSLDILSGNTIYF. The CDR3 DNA is TGTGCCAGCAGCTTGGACATCCTATCTGGAAACACCATATATTTT.

In the case of this clonotype: This could be a read error, since a much larger clone is one nucleotide away. The chain joins TRBV6-1 to TRBJ2-1; D unresolved. In germline, CDR1 is MNHNS, CDR2 SASEGT. Trimming cost V 5 bases and J 5 bases, with 10 bases left between them. There are 13 residues in the CDR3. In DNA form, the CDR3 reads TGTGCCAGCAGTCCTGGCCCGCACAATGAGCAGTTCTTC. It encodes CASSPGPHNEQFF.

The chain combines TRBV7-2 with TRBJ2-7; D not certain. Between the trimmed V and J ends, which lost 3 bases and 2 bases, there was a span of 8 bases. In germline, CDR1 is SGHTA, CDR2 FQGNSA. This CDR3 comprises 13 residues. The CDR3 coding sequence is TGTGCCAGCAGCTTTGGGGATACCTACGAGCAGTACTTC. It specifies CASSFGDTYEQYF.

V usage is TRBV20-1 and J usage is TRBJ2-5; TRBD1 matches 8 bases. Germline CDR1 is DFQATT and CDR2 is SNEGSKA (reference sequence). Trimming took 0 bases from V and 5 from J; bases not matched to a gene: 8. CDR3 length: 15 amino acids. This chain's CDR3 is CSARDLQGARETQYF. The CDR3, as DNA: TGCAGTGCTAGAGATTTGCAGGGGGCACGGGAGACCCAGTACTTC.

The V gene is TRBV6-1, the J gene TRBJ2-7; the match to TRBD2 covers 7 bases. The V and J ends lost 5 bases and 3 bases, in that order; junction bases with no gene match: 13. In germline, CDR1 is MNHNS, CDR2 SASEGT. The CDR3 spans 16 residues. CDR3 sequence (DNA): TGTGCCAGCAGTCCGGGGGGTGAGCGGCTAAGCTACGAGCAGTACTTC. Its translation is CASSPGGERLSYEQYF.

This clonotype was observed once. The chain employs TRBV20-1 and TRBJ2-3; 7 bases fit TRBD2. In germline, CDR1 is DFQATT, CDR2 SNEGSKA (reference sequence). The junction had 11 bases not matched to a gene; V was cut back by 2 bases and J by 0 bases. The CDR3 spans 17 residues. CDR3 region: CSARKQSSGASTDTQYF. CDR3 coding DNA: TGCAGTGCTAGAAAGCAATCTAGCGGCGCTAGCACAGATACGCAGTATTTT.

The chain employs TRBV5-1 and TRBJ2-1; D possibly uses TRBD1 or TRBD2 (5 bases each). V shed 0 bases and J shed 5 bases, with 12 bases lying between them. The CDR3 has 15 residues. Germline V gene data show CDR1 as SGHRS and CDR2 as YFSETQ. CDR3 nucleotides: TGCGCCAGCAGCTTGGAGGGGACCTTGAACAATGAGCAGTTCTTC. Residues: CASSLEGTLNNEQFF.

This sequence joins TRBV2 and TRBJ1-6; D might be TRBD1 (6 bases). CDR1 is SNHLY, CDR2 FYNNEI, per germline. CDR3 length: 16 amino acids. V was trimmed by 2 bases and J by 6 bases, leaving 14 bases between them. The CDR3 DNA follows: TGTGCCAGCAGTGAACGTGGAAACAGGGTTAATTCACCCCTCCACTTT. It codes for CASSERGNRVNSPLHF.

The V gene is TRBV7-2, the J gene TRBJ2-7, with a possible D match to TRBD1 (6 bases). Germline CDR1 is SGHTA and CDR2 is FQGNSA. The CDR3 runs 13 residues. V was clipped by 1 base and J by 5 bases, with 9 bases between them. Here the CDR3 reads CASSLGQVHEQYF. The CDR3, as DNA: TGTGCCAGCAGCTTAGGACAGGTTCACGAGCAGTACTTC.

The chain has TRBV24-1 and TRBJ2-1, with D unresolved. This CDR3 is built from 15 residues. The V end lost 3 bases, the J end lost 3 bases, and 11 bases lay between the germline ends. CDR1 and CDR2 from the germline V gene are KGHDR and SFDVKD. The CDR3 DNA reads as TGTGCCACCAGTGATAGCTCCTCTTTCTACAATGAGCAGTTCTTC. As protein: CATSDSSSFYNEQFF.

A single count supports this clonotype. This chain uses TRBV9 with TRBJ2-2; possible D gene TRBD1, 6 bases. V was clipped by 4 bases and J by 8 bases, with 15 bases between them. The CDR3 length is 14 residues. Per the germline V gene, CDR1 is SGDLS and CDR2 is YYNGEE. The CDR3 reads CASSPTTGSGELFF. The CDR3 DNA sequence: TGTGCCAGCAGCCCTACTACAGGGTCGGGGGAGCTGTTTTTT.

The V and J genes are TRBV20-1 and TRBJ1-5; 7 bases map to TRBD1. Trimming at V came to 6 bases and at J to 0 bases, leaving 11 bases not matched to a gene. The CDR3 is made up of 16 amino acids. Looked up from germline, CDR1 is DFQATT and CDR2 is SNEGSKA (reference sequence). CDR3 sequence: CSANLDRVLSNQPQHF. CDR3 nucleotide sequence: TGCAGTGCCAATCTTGACAGGGTCCTTAGCAATCAGCCCCAGCATTTT.

The chain carries TRBV6-2 or TRBV6-3 and TRBJ2-7; D unclear. The CDR3 sequence is 15 residues long. Trimming took off 5 bases at V and 3 bases at J, with 17 bases between the two ends. Germline values: CDR1 MNHEY, CDR2 SVGEGT. CDR3 DNA: TGTGCCAGCAGTGTGGTCGGACGGCATAACTACGAGCAGTACTTC. It translates to CASSVVGRHNYEQYF.

This clonotype has a handful of counts. The chain's CDR3 is CASSAGQADYGYTF. The DNA for the CDR3 is TGTGCCAGCAGTGCAGGACAGGCTGACTATGGCTACACCTTC. V and J are TRBV2 and TRBJ1-2; TRBD1 matches at 7 bases. The J segment lost 3 bases and the V segment lost 4 bases, leaving 5 bases of the junction unmatched. The CDR3 runs 14 residues. Germline V gene lookup returns CDR1 SNHLY and CDR2 FYNNEI. Combining the CDR3 with reference TRBV2 and TRBJ1-2 gives the whole variable domain EPEVTQTPSHQVTQMGQEVILRCVPISNHLYFYWYRQILGQKVEFLVSFYNNEISEKSEIFDDQFSVERPDGSNFTLKIRSTKLEDSAMYFCASSAGQADYGYTFGSGTRLTVV.

The chain joins TRBV20-1 to TRBJ1-5; D gene unclear. In germline, CDR1 is DFQATT, CDR2 SNEGSKA (reference sequence). V dropped 0 bases and J dropped 5 bases, with 14 bases sitting between them. The CDR3 runs 15 residues. This chain's CDR3 is CSARDTQRLHQPQHF. The CDR3 bases are TGCAGTGCTAGAGATACCCAGCGATTGCATCAGCCCCAGCATTTT.

This clonotype was seen a few times. CDR3 amino acids: CASSLGTGSNEQFF. For the CDR3, the DNA is TGTGCCAGCAGCTTAGGAACAGGATCCAATGAGCAGTTCTTC. The V call is TRBV7-8, the J call TRBJ2-1, with D maybe TRBD1 (5 bases). V was clipped by 1 base and J by 6 bases, with 10 bases between them. The CDR3 has 14 residues. CDR1 is SGHVS, CDR2 FQNEAQ, per germline.

This clonotype is medium-sized in the sample. The genes are TRBV25-1 and TRBJ2-7; D is unresolved. Per the germline V gene, CDR1 is MGHDK and CDR2 is SYGVNS. Trimming removed 3 bases from V and 6 bases from J, with 9 bases in between. This CDR3 is built from 12 residues. The CDR3: CASSDKAGEQYF. The CDR3 region has the DNA TGTGCCAGCAGTGATAAGGCCGGCGAGCAGTACTTC.

The table lists this clonotype with a few counts. The chain employs TRBV28 and TRBJ1-1; D perhaps matches TRBD1 (5 bases). CDR3 length: 15 amino acids. Per the germline V gene, CDR1 is MDHEN and CDR2 is SYDVKM. The V and J ends lost 7 bases and 11 bases respectively, with 26 bases between them. The CDR3 sequence: CASTHRGILSLGAFF. The CDR3 DNA reads as TGTGCCAGCACCCACCGGGGCATACTCTCGCTAGGGGCTTTCTTT.

The chain joins TRBV20-1 to TRBJ2-7; weak D call: TRBD1 (5 bases). The V and J ends lost 0 bases and 0 bases respectively, with 12 bases between them. There are 15 residues in the CDR3. CDR1 is DFQATT, CDR2 SNEGSKA, per germline (reference sequence). The CDR3 loop is CSARDGRAPSYEQYF. CDR3 DNA: TGCAGTGCTAGAGACGGCAGGGCCCCCTCCTACGAGCAGTACTTC.